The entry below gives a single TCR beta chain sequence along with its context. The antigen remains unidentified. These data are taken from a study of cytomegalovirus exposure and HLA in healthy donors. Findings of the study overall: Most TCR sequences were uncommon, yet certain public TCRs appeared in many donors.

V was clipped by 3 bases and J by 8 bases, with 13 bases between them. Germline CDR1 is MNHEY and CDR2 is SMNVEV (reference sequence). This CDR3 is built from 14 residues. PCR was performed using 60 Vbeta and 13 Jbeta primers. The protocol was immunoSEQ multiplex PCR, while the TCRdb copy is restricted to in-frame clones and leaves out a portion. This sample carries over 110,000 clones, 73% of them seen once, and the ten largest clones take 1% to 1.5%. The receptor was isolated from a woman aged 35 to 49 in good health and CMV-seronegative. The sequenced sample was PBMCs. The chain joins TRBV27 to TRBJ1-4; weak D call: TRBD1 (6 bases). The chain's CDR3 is CASSLAGVSEKLFF. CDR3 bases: TGTGCCAGCAGTTTGGCAGGGGTTAGCGAAAAACTGTTTTTT.